A selection of T cell receptor beta chains follows, all from one sample in a study of shared clonotypes between healthy human individuals. The assay was immunoSEQ multiplex PCR, and TCRdb's table has in-frame clones only and misses some. The sample lists 700,000 to 950,000 clones; about 96% were seen once. The sequenced material came from naive CD8+ T cells sorted from blood. The source of these receptors is a man aged 30-40 years in good health. CDR3s include the opening cysteine and the closing phenylalanine or tryptophan. A D gene is named only where the DNA matches it firmly. Some rows have no size entry. The others give once, few or many, or a class for an expanded clone.

d_gene | j_gene | v_gene | abundance | CDR3aa | CDR3nt
TRBD2 | TRBJ2-1 | TRBV27 | NA | CASSLGGISYNEQFF | TGTGCCAGCAGTTTGGGAGGGATCTCCTACAATGAGCAGTTCTTC
NA | TRBJ2-5 | TRBV12-5 | NA | CASGLATVQETQYF | TGTGCTAGTGGTTTGGCGACAGTACAAGAGACCCAGTACTTC
NA | TRBJ1-3 | TRBV5-1 | NA | CASSPGLANTIYF | TGCGCCAGCAGCCCGGGTCTCGCAAACACCATATATTTT
NA | TRBJ2-1 | TRBV13 | NA | CASSLGKLTYNEQFF | TGTGCCAGCAGCTTAGGAAAGCTTACCTACAATGAGCAGTTCTTC
TRBD2 | TRBJ2-7 | TRBV5-1 | NA | CASSLELGLAGGYEQYF | TGCGCCAGCAGCTTGGAATTAGGACTAGCGGGAGGCTACGAGCAGTACTTC
NA | TRBJ1-1 | TRBV30 | NA | CAWSGPQTPSEAFF | TGTGCCTGGAGTGGGCCACAGACCCCCAGTGAAGCTTTCTTT
NA | TRBJ2-3 | TRBV29-1 | NA | CSVEPATPSSTDTQYF | TGCAGCGTTGAACCTGCGACTCCCTCCTCAACAGATACGCAGTATTTT
TRBD2 | TRBJ2-1 | TRBV7-9 | NA | CASNRLAWDEQFF | TGTGCCAGCAATAGACTAGCGTGGGATGAGCAGTTCTTC
NA | TRBJ1-1 | TRBV7-9 | NA | CASSSPFRDRVPEAFF | TGTGCCAGCAGCTCCCCCTTCCGGGATAGGGTCCCTGAAGCTTTCTTT
NA | TRBJ2-1 | TRBV9 | once | CASSWNNEQFF | TGTGCCAGCAGCTGGAACAATGAGCAGTTCTTC
NA | TRBJ2-7 | TRBV29-1 | NA | CSVEGEPYEQYF | TGCAGCGTTGAAGGGGAACCCTACGAGCAGTACTTC
NA | TRBJ2-1 | TRBV4-3 | NA | CASSQAGLATTYNEQFF | TGCGCCAGCAGCCAAGCAGGGCTAGCGACTACCTACAATGAGCAGTTCTTC
NA | TRBJ2-7 | TRBV7-3 | NA | CASSLQIIPYEQYF | TGTGCCAGCAGCTTACAAATAATTCCCTACGAGCAGTACTTC
NA | TRBJ2-2 | TRBV27 | NA | CASSTSPTGPTGELFF | TGTGCCAGCAGTACCTCCCCTACCGGACCTACCGGGGAGCTGTTTTTT
NA | TRBJ1-1 | TRBV7-9 | once | CASSPGPGGSTEAFF | TGTGCCAGCAGCCCGGGCCCCGGCGGGAGCACTGAAGCTTTCTTT
NA | TRBJ2-3 | TRBV27 | NA | CASGADRTDTQYF | TGTGCCAGCGGGGCGGACCGCACAGATACGCAGTATTTT